Below, 24 T cell receptor beta chains from the same sample are listed, as sequenced in a study of blood T cell repertoires in COVID-19. The assay was immunoSEQ multiplex PCR, and TCRdb's table has in-frame clones only and misses some. The sample records some 210,000 clones, roughly 87% being singletons. What was sequenced was PBMCs or T cells enriched from blood (not recorded which). These receptors all stem from a man younger than 35 with acute COVID-19.

This sequence joins TRBV7-3 and TRBJ2-2, with TRBD1 matching 8 bases. Germline values: CDR1 SGHTA, CDR2 FQGTGA. The CDR3 is 15 residues long. J lost 0 bases, V lost 4 bases, and 1 base had no gene match. The CDR3 DNA is TGTGCCAGCAGCTGGGGACAGGCGAACACCGGGGAGCTGTTTTTT. Amino acids: CASSWGQANTGELFF.

This chain uses TRBV24-1 with TRBJ2-1, with D maybe TRBD1 (6 bases). The CDR3 length is 16 residues. Trimming took 4 bases from V and 4 from J, leaving 16 bases between them. Germline values: CDR1 KGHDR, CDR2 SFDVKD. The CDR3 sequence is CATSDAQGPTYNEQFF. The CDR3, as DNA: TGTGCCACCAGTGACGCCCAGGGGCCGACTTACAATGAGCAGTTCTTC.

In its sample, this clone was seen once. The J gene is TRBJ2-7, the V gene TRBV4-3, with a possible D match to TRBD2 (6 bases). The CDR3 runs 16 residues. Germline V gene sequence: CDR1 LGHNA, CDR2 YSLEER. Trimming shortened V by 0 bases and J by 2 bases, and 14 bases separated the two germline ends. The CDR3 loop is CASSQDRVAVTYEQYF. The CDR3 coding sequence is TGCGCCAGCAGCCAAGATAGGGTAGCGGTTACCTACGAGCAGTACTTC.

This clone was recorded only once. The rearrangement links TRBV7-9 to TRBJ2-1, with no clear D. This CDR3 spans 12 amino acids. The ends were cut back, 5 bases at V and 10 bases at J, with 12 bases in the middle. Germline V gene data show CDR1 as SEHNR and CDR2 as FQNEAQ (reference sequence). The CDR3 region is CASSLTGGEQFF. CDR3 in DNA: TGTGCCAGCAGCCTTACGGGTGGCGAGCAGTTCTTC. The variable domain in full, completed from reference TRBV7-9 and TRBJ2-1, reads DTGVSQNPRHKITKRGQNVTFRCDPISEHNRLYWYRQTLGQGPEFLTYFQNEAQLEKSRLLSDRFSAERPKGSFSTLEIQRTEQGDSAMYLCASSLTGGEQFFGPGTRLTVL.

The V and J genes are TRBV6-5 and TRBJ2-1; tentatively, D is TRBD2 (7 bases). In germline, CDR1 is MNHEY, CDR2 SVGAGI. V gave up 8 bases and J gave up 7 bases, with 18 bases separating them. CDR3 size: 14 residues. CDR3 region: CASGPAGAVNEQFF. As DNA, the CDR3 is TGTGCCAGCGGGCCGGCGGGGGCAGTAAATGAGCAGTTCTTC.

This chain uses TRBV19 with TRBJ2-7; D gene ambiguous. The V and J ends lost 9 bases and 6 bases respectively, with 15 bases between them. The CDR3 spans 12 residues. Germline values: CDR1 LNHDA, CDR2 SQIVND (reference sequence). The CDR3 protein is CASPTPNTEQYF. The CDR3 DNA reads TGTGCCAGCCCAACACCCAACACCGAGCAGTACTTC.

The rearrangement uses TRBV30 and TRBJ2-3; TRBD2 matches 7 bases. CDR3 length: 14 residues. CDR1 GTSNPN and CDR2 SVGIG come from the germline V gene (reference sequence). V was pared by 1 base and J by 6 bases, with 7 bases of the junction left unmatched. The CDR3 DNA follows: TGTGCCTGGAGTGCACTAGTCGGGGGGGATACGCAGTATTTT. Translating gives CAWSALVGGDTQYF.

The chain couples TRBV19 to TRBJ2-1; TRBD2 matches 12 bases. Germline values: CDR1 LNHDA, CDR2 SQIVND (reference sequence). Germline trimming cut 5 bases from V and 5 bases from J; bases unmatched to any gene: 4. The CDR3 runs to 15 residues. The CDR3 coding sequence is TGTGCCAGTAGTCTAGCGGGAGGGCCCCACAATGAGCAGTTCTTC. Residues: CASSLAGGPHNEQFF. The full variable domain, completed using reference TRBV19 and TRBJ2-1, is DGGITQSPKYLFRKEGQNVTLSCEQNLNHDAMYWYRQDPGQGLRLIYYSQIVNDFQKGDIAEGYSVSREKKESFPLTVTSAQKNPTAFYLCASSLAGGPHNEQFFGPGTRLTVL.

V usage is TRBV7-9 and J usage is TRBJ2-2; no clear D. CDR3 size: 13 residues. Trimming pared 6 bases from V and 5 bases from J, leaving 10 bases between. Germline assignment: CDR1 SEHNR and CDR2 FQNEAQ (reference sequence). The chain's CDR3 is CASSLLETGELFF. DNA for the CDR3: TGTGCCAGCAGTCTGCTAGAGACCGGGGAGCTGTTTTTT.

This clone was recorded only once. This sequence joins TRBV19 and TRBJ2-2; TRBD2 agrees at 10 bases. CDR1 LNHDA and CDR2 SQIVND come from the germline V gene (reference sequence). Trimming took 6 bases from V and 6 from J; bases not matched to a gene: 4. The CDR3 runs 14 residues. The CDR3 nucleotides are TGTGCCAGTAGGCAGCGGGAGGGCGCCGGGGAGCTGTTTTTT. It encodes CASRQREGAGELFF.

This chain connects TRBV2 to TRBJ2-5; D might be TRBD1 (5 bases). V dropped 4 bases and J dropped 2 bases, with 11 bases sitting between them. The germline CDR1 and CDR2 sequences are SNHLY and FYNNEI. There are 14 residues in the CDR3. The CDR3 bases are TGTGCCAGCAGTGCCAGGGATTATCAAGAGACCCAGTACTTC. Translated: CASSARDYQETQYF.

V and J are TRBV20-1 and TRBJ1-3; possibly TRBD1 for D (6 bases). V was trimmed by 3 bases and J by 0 bases, leaving 18 bases between them. The CDR3 extends over 17 amino acids. Germline lookup yields CDR1 DFQATT and CDR2 SNEGSKA (reference sequence). The CDR3 nucleotides read TGCAGTGCTAGTCCCCGGGGGGGGCGGATCTCTGGAAACACCATATATTTT. Translation: CSASPRGGRISGNTIYF.

In DNA, the CDR3 is TGTGCCAGCAGTTTATATTCCGCTAGCGGGACTAGCACAGATACGCAGTATTTT. This translates into CASSLYSASGTSTDTQYF. This chain uses TRBV27 with TRBJ2-3, with 9 bases identical to TRBD2. This CDR3 region has 18 residues. Germline V gives CDR1 MNHEY, CDR2 SMNVEV (reference sequence). Trimming at V came to 1 base and at J to 0 bases, leaving 8 bases not matched to a gene.

The chain carries TRBV7-9 and TRBJ2-3, with 9 bases lining up with TRBD1. The trim removed 5 bases at V and 2 bases at J, leaving 5 bases unmatched. The germline V gene has CDR1 SEHNR and CDR2 FQNEAQ (reference sequence). The CDR3 loop spans 15 amino acids. As DNA, the CDR3 is TGTGCCAGCAGCCGGACAGGGGACGACACAGATACGCAGTATTTT. As protein: CASSRTGDDTDTQYF.

The chain joins TRBV7-8 to TRBJ2-3, with TRBD2 matching over 7 bases. This CDR3 spans 15 amino acids. CDR1 and CDR2 (germline): SGHVS, FQNEAQ. The J segment lost 4 bases and the V segment lost 5 bases, leaving 9 bases of the junction unmatched. Here the CDR3 reads CASSPGTIPPDTQYF. Here the CDR3 DNA reads TGTGCCAGCAGCCCCGGGACTATCCCCCCAGATACGCAGTATTTT.

CDR3 sequence (DNA): TGTGCCAGCAGTTACCCCTCCGGGAGCACCGGGGAGCTGTTTTTT. It translates to CASSYPSGSTGELFF. The J gene is TRBJ2-2, the V gene TRBV28; a weak D match, TRBD2 (6 bases). The CDR3 length is 15 residues. V was cut by 4 bases and J by 4 bases, with 13 bases left in between. The germline V gene has CDR1 MDHEN and CDR2 SYDVKM. The variable domain in full, with the rest retrieved from reference TRBV28 and TRBJ2-2, is DVKVTQSSRYLVKRTGEKVFLECVQDMDHENMFWYRQDPGLGLRLIYFSYDVKMKEKGDIPEGYSVSREKKERFSLILESASTNQTSMYLCASSYPSGSTGELFFGEGSRLTVL.

The V call is TRBV15, the J call TRBJ2-2; unclear D gene. The length of the CDR3 is 12 residues. Trimming removed 7 bases from V and 0 bases from J, with 3 bases in between. Germline CDR1 is LNHNV and CDR2 is YYDKDF (reference sequence). CDR3 in amino acids: CATTTNTGELFF. The CDR3 DNA reads TGTGCCACCACCACGAACACCGGGGAGCTGTTTTTT. Complete variable domain (other parts from reference TRBV15 and TRBJ2-2): DAMVIQNPRYQVTQFGKPVTLSCSQTLNHNVMYWYQQKSSQAPKLLFHYYDKDFNNEADTPDNFQSRRPNTSFCFLDIRSPGLGDTAMYLCATTTNTGELFFGEGSRLTVL.

In regard to this clone: Additional DNA sequences in this sample encode the identical CDR3. This chain links TRBV9 with TRBJ2-7; 8 positions agree with TRBD2. Germline assignment: CDR1 SGDLS and CDR2 YYNGEE. Unmatched junction bases numbered 3, after V lost 2 bases and J lost 2 bases. The CDR3 loop spans 14 amino acids. The CDR3 sequence: CASSVGTSPYEQYF. The DNA for the CDR3 is TGTGCCAGCAGCGTGGGGACTAGTCCCTACGAGCAGTACTTC.

This chain joins TRBV5-6 and TRBJ1-1; D unclear. The CDR3 contains 12 residues. Between the trimmed V and J ends, which lost 3 bases and 7 bases, there was a span of 10 bases. CDR1 and CDR2 (germline): SGHDT, YYEEEE. The CDR3 sequence is CASSWSRGEAFF. The CDR3 DNA reads as TGTGCCAGCAGCTGGTCCCGGGGTGAAGCTTTCTTT. Combining the CDR3 with reference TRBV5-6 and TRBJ1-1 gives the whole variable domain DAGVTQSPTHLIKTRGQQVTLRCSPKSGHDTVSWYQQALGQGPQFIFQYYEEEERQRGNFPDRFSGHQFPNYSSELNVNALLLGDSALYLCASSWSRGEAFFGQGTRLTVV.

V is TRBV10-2 and J is TRBJ2-7, with a tentative D call TRBD2 (6 bases). The CDR3 totals 12 residues. The germline V gene encodes CDR1 WSHSY and CDR2 SAAADI. V was shortened by 5 bases and J by 3 bases, with 8 bases between the two germline ends. This chain's CDR3 is CASSRTNYEQYF. CDR3 DNA: TGCGCCAGCAGTCGGACTAACTACGAGCAGTACTTC.

This sequence joins TRBV6-2 or TRBV6-3 and TRBJ2-5, with a possible D match to TRBD2 (5 bases). The CDR3 has 13 amino acids. CDR1 and CDR2 from the germline V gene are MNHEY and SVGEGT. Between the trimmed V and J ends, which lost 2 bases and 4 bases, there was a span of 8 bases. In DNA, the CDR3 is TGTGCCAGCAGTTACCCCGGGGTAGAGACCCAGTACTTC. The encoded protein is CASSYPGVETQYF.

The genes are TRBV28 and TRBJ2-3; 11 bases are a match to TRBD2. Germline values: CDR1 MDHEN, CDR2 SYDVKM. J gave up 11 bases and V 8 bases, and 15 bases lay outside the gene matches. The CDR3 sequence is 15 residues long. The CDR3 here is CASETSGSYLKGQYF. CDR3 sequence (DNA): TGTGCCAGCGAAACTAGCGGGAGCTACCTGAAGGGGCAGTATTTT.

This chain joins TRBV7-9 and TRBJ1-1; D remains ambiguous. Trimming left V 5 bases short and J 7 bases short, with 11 bases between. The CDR3 loop spans 12 amino acids. Germline V gives CDR1 SEHNR, CDR2 FQNEAQ (reference sequence). The CDR3 spells CASSKRENEAFF. As DNA, the CDR3 is TGTGCCAGCAGCAAACGGGAGAATGAAGCTTTCTTT.

This chain joins TRBV30 and TRBJ1-4; unclear D gene. This CDR3 comprises 12 residues. The germline V and J ends were trimmed by 2 bases and 7 bases, with 8 bases remaining between them. CDR1 is GTSNPN and CDR2 is SVGIG in the germline V gene (reference sequence). The CDR3 loop is CAWSWAAEKLFF. For the CDR3, the DNA is TGTGCCTGGAGTTGGGCTGCTGAAAAACTGTTTTTT.